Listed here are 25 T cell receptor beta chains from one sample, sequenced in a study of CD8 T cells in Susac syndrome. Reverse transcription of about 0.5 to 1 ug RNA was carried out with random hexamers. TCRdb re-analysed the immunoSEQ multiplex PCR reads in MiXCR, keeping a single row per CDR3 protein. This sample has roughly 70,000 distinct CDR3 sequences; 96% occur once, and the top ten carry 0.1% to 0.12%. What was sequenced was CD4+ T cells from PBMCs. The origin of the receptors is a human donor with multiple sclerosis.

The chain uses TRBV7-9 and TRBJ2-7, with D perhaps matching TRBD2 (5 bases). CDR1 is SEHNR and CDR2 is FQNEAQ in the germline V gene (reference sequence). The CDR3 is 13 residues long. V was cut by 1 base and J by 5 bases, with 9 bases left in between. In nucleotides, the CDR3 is TGTGCCAGCAGCTTAGAGAGGGTAGACGAGCAGTACTTC. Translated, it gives CASSLERVDEQYF.

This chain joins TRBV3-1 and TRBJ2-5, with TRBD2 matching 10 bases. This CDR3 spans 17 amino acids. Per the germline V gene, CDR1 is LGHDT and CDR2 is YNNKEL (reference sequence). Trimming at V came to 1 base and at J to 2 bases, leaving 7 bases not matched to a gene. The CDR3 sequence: CASSQATGLAEQETQYF. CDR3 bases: TGTGCCAGCAGCCAAGCTACTGGACTAGCGGAACAAGAGACCCAGTACTTC.

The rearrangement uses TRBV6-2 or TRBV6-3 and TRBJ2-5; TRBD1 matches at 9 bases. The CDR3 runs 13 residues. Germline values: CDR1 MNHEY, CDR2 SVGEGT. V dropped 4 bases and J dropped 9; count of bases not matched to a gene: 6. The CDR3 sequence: CASSSNRDRAQYF. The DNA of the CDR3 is TGTGCCAGCAGTTCTAACAGGGACAGGGCCCAGTACTTC.

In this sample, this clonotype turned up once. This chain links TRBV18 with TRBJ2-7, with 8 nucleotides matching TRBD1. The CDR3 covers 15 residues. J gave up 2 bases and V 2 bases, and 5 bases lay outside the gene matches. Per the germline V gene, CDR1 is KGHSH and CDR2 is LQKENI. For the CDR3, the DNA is TGTGCCAGCTCACCAGGCACAGGGGGAACCTACGAGCAGTACTTC. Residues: CASSPGTGGTYEQYF.

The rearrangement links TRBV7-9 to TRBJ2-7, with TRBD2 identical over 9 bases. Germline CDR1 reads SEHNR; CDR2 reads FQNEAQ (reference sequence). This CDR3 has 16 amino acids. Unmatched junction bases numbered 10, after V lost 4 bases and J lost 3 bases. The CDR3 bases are TGTGCCAGCAGCTCGCGGGGGGGCAGGCGAGACTACGAGCAGTACTTC. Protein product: CASSSRGGRRDYEQYF.

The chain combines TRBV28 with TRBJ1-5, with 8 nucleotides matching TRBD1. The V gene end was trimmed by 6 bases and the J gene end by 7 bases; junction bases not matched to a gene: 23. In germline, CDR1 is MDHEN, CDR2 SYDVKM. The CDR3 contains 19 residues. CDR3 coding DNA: TGTGCCAGCAGGCCACCCCATCCGGGACAGGTTTACCCCGTCCAGCCCCAGCATTTT. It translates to CASRPPHPGQVYPVQPQHF.

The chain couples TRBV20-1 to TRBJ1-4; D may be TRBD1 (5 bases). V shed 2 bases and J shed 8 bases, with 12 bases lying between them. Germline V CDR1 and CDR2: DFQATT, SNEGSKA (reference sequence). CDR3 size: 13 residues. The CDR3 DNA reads TGCAGTGCTAGAATTGGGACGGGCGAAAAACTGTTTTTT. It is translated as CSARIGTGEKLFF.

Here the CDR3 reads CAWSAEGLTEAFF. CDR3 in DNA: TGTGCCTGGAGTGCAGAAGGGCTCACTGAAGCTTTCTTT. The chain couples TRBV30 to TRBJ1-1; D is unresolved. CDR3 size: 13 residues. The V gene's germline CDR1 is GTSNPN and CDR2 SVGIG (reference sequence). V shed 1 base and J shed 4 bases, with 10 bases lying between them. The full variable domain, in which reference TRBV30 and TRBJ1-1 provide the parts outside the CDR3, is SQTIHQWPATLVQPVGSPLSLECTVEGTSNPNLYWYRQAAGRGLQLLFYSVGIGQISSEVPQNLSASRPQDRQFILSSKKLLLSDSGFYLCAWSAEGLTEAFFGQGTRLTVV.

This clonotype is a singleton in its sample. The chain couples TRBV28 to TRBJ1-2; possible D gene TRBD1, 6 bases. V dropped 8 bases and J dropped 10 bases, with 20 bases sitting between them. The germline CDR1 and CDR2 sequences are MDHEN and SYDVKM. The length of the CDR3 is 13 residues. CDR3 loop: CASGTMDRWDYTF. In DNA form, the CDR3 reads TGTGCCAGCGGTACCATGGACAGATGGGACTACACCTTC.

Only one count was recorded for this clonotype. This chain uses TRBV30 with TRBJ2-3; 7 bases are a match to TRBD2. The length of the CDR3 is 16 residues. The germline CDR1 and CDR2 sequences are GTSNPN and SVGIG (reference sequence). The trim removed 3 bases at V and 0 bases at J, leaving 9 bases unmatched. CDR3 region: CAWSNPRLASTDTQYF. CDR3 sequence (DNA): TGTGCCTGGAGCAACCCTAGACTAGCTAGCACAGATACGCAGTATTTT.

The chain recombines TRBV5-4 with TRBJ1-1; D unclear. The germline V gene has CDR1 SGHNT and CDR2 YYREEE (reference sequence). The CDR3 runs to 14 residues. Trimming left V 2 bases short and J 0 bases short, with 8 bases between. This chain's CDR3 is CASSFDRMNTEAFF. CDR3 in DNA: TGTGCCAGCAGCTTTGATCGGATGAACACTGAAGCTTTCTTT.

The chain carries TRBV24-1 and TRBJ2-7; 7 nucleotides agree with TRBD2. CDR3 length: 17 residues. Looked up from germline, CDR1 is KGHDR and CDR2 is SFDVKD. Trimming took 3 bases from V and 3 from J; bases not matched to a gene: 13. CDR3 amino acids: CATSDAREGGYSYEQYF. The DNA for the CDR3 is TGTGCCACCAGTGATGCCAGGGAGGGAGGCTACAGCTACGAGCAGTACTTC.

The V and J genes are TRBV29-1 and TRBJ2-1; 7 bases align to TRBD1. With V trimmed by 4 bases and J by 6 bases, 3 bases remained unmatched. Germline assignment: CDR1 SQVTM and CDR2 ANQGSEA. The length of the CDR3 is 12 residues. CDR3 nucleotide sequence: TGCAGCGTTGCAGGGGGTCCCAATGAGCAGTTCTTC. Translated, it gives CSVAGGPNEQFF.

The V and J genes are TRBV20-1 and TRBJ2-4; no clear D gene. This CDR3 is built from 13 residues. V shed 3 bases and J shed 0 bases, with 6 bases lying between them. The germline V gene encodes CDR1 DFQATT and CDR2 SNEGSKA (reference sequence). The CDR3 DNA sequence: TGCAGTGCTAGTCGGCTAGCCAAAAACATTCAGTACTTC. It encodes CSASRLAKNIQYF.

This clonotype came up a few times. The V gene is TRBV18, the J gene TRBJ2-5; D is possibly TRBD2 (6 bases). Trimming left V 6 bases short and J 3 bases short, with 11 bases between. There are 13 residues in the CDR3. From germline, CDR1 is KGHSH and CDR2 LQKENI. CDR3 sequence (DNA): TGTGCCAGCTCCCCCCCGGGGGAAGAGACCCAGTACTTC. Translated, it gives CASSPPGEETQYF. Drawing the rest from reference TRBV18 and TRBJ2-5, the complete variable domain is NAGVMQNPRHLVRRRGQEARLRCSPMKGHSHVYWYRQLPEEGLKFMVYLQKENIIDESGMPKERFSAEFPKEGPSILRIQQVVRGDSAAYFCASSPPGEETQYFGPGTRLLVL.

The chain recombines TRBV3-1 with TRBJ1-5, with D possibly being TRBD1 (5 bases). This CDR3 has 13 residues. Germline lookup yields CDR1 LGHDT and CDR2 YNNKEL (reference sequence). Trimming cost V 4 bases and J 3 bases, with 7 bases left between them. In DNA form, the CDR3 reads TGTGCCAGCAGCCCAGGGTTCAATCAGCCCCAGCATTTT. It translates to CASSPGFNQPQHF.

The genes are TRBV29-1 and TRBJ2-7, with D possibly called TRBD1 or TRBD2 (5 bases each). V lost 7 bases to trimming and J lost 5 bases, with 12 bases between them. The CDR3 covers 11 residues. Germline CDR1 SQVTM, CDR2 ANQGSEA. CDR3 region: CSGGVADEQYF. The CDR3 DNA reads TGCAGCGGAGGGGTGGCTGACGAGCAGTACTTC.

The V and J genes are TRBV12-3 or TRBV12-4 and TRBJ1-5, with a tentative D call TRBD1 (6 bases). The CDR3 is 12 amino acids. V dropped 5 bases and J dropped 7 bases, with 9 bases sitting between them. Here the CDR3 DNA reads TGTGCCAGCAGTACAGGGTTACAGCCCCAGCATTTT. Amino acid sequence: CASSTGLQPQHF.

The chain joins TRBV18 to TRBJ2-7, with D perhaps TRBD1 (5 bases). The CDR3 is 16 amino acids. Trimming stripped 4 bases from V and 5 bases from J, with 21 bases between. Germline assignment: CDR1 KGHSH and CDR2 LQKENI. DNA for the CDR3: TGTGCCAGCTCACAACCTGGGTTGCAGGGCTACGACGAGCAGTACTTC. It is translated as CASSQPGLQGYDEQYF.

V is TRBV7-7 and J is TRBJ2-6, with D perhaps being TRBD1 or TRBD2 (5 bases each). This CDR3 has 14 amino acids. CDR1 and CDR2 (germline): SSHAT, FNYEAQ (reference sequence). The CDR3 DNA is TGTGCTAGCGCACAGGACTCTGGGGCCAACGTCCTGACTTTC. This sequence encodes CASAQDSGANVLTF.

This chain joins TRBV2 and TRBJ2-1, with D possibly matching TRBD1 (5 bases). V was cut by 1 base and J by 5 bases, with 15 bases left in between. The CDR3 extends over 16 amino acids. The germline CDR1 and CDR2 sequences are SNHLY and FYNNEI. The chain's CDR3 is CASSEERFEQDNEQFF. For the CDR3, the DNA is TGTGCCAGCAGTGAAGAACGCTTCGAACAGGACAATGAGCAGTTCTTC.

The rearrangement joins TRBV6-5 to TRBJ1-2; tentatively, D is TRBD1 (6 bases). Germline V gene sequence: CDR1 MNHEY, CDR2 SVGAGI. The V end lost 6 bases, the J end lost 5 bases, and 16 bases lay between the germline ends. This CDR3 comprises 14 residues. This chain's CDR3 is CASSSKDSRYGYTF. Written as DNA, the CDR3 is TGTGCCAGCAGCTCAAAGGACAGTCGATATGGCTACACCTTC.

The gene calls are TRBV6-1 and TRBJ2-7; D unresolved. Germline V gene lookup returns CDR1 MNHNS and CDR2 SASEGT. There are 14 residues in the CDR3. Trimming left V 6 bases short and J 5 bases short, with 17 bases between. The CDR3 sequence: CASRGRTGRHEQYF. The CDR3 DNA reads TGTGCCAGCAGGGGAAGGACCGGGCGCCACGAGCAGTACTTC.

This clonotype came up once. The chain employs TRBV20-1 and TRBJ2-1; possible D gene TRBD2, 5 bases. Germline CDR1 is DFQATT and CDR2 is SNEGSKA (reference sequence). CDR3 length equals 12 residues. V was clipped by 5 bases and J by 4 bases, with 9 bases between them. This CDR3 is CSAEGEYNEQFF. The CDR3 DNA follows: TGCAGTGCTGAGGGAGAATACAATGAGCAGTTCTTC.

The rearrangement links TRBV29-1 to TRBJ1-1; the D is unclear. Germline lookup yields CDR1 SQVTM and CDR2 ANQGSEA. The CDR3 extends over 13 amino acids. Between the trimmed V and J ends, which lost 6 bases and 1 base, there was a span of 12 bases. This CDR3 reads CSVPELGNTEAFF. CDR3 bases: TGCAGCGTCCCCGAGCTGGGGAACACTGAAGCTTTCTTT.